Below, 5 T cell receptor beta chains from the same sample are listed, as sequenced in a study of beta chain features in type 1 diabetes. General study points: TCRB CDR3 length was moderately but significantly reduced in all four CD4+ subsets of Type 1 diabetes patients.

Since all of the isolated RNA was reverse transcribed, expressed TCRB transcripts were what got sequenced. The data were produced by immunoSEQ multiplex PCR, yet TCRdb's version contains in-frame clones alone and is incomplete. This table has some 350,000 clones, 8.5% to 10% appearing once. Their antigens remain unidentified. Sequenced: central memory CD4+ T cells from blood. Receptor source: a man aged 25 to 40 with type 1 diabetes.

The gene calls are TRBV7-9 and TRBJ2-7; TRBD2 matches 11 bases. Trimming at V came to 1 base and at J to 2 bases, leaving 10 bases not matched to a gene. Germline V gives CDR1 SEHNR, CDR2 FQNEAQ (reference sequence). This CDR3 is built from 18 residues. The CDR3 bases are TGTGCCAGCAGCTTAGTAATTACTAGCGGGAGCAGAGCCTACGAGCAGTACTTC. Translated, it gives CASSLVITSGSRAYEQYF. Looking up the rest from reference TRBV7-9 and TRBJ2-7 gives the full variable domain: DTGVSQNPRHKITKRGQNVTFRCDPISEHNRLYWYRQTLGQGPEFLTYFQNEAQLEKSRLLSDRFSAERPKGSFSTLEIQRTEQGDSAMYLCASSLVITSGSRAYEQYFGPGTRLTVT.

This clone was observed many times. The J gene is TRBJ2-7, the V gene TRBV11-2, with TRBD2 matching over 12 bases. Germline trimming cut 5 bases from V and 0 bases from J; bases unmatched to any gene: 5. The CDR3 length is 16 residues. Germline V gene data show CDR1 as SGHAT and CDR2 as FQNNGV. CDR3 sequence: CASSDPGLAGSYEQYF. The DNA for the CDR3 is TGTGCCAGCAGCGATCCGGGACTAGCGGGCTCCTACGAGCAGTACTTC.

The CDR3 sequence: CASSFLYTGELFF. The CDR3 DNA reads as TGTGCCAGCAGCTTCCTTTACACCGGGGAGCTGTTTTTT. The genes are TRBV7-9 and TRBJ2-2; D not resolved. The ends were cut back, 3 bases at V and 3 bases at J, with 5 bases in the middle. The germline gives CDR1 SEHNR, CDR2 FQNEAQ (reference sequence). The CDR3 has 13 residues.

This clone has a handful of counts. The chain combines TRBV7-2 with TRBJ1-5; no firm D call. The germline V gene encodes CDR1 SGHTA and CDR2 FQGNSA. The germline V and J ends were trimmed by 3 bases and 6 bases, with 9 bases remaining between them. CDR3 length equals 13 residues. Written as DNA, the CDR3 is TGTGCCAGCAGCTTGGGAGGAGGTCAGCCCCAGCATTTT. It encodes CASSLGGGQPQHF.

This rearrangement joins TRBV4-1 to TRBJ1-2; the D is unclear. Trimming cost V 3 bases and J 1 base, with 12 bases left between them. The germline gives CDR1 MGHRA, CDR2 YSYEKL. This CDR3 comprises 15 residues. DNA of the CDR3: TGCGCCAGCAGCCACTCCCAGCAGGTTAACTATGGCTACACCTTC. It yields the protein CASSHSQQVNYGYTF.